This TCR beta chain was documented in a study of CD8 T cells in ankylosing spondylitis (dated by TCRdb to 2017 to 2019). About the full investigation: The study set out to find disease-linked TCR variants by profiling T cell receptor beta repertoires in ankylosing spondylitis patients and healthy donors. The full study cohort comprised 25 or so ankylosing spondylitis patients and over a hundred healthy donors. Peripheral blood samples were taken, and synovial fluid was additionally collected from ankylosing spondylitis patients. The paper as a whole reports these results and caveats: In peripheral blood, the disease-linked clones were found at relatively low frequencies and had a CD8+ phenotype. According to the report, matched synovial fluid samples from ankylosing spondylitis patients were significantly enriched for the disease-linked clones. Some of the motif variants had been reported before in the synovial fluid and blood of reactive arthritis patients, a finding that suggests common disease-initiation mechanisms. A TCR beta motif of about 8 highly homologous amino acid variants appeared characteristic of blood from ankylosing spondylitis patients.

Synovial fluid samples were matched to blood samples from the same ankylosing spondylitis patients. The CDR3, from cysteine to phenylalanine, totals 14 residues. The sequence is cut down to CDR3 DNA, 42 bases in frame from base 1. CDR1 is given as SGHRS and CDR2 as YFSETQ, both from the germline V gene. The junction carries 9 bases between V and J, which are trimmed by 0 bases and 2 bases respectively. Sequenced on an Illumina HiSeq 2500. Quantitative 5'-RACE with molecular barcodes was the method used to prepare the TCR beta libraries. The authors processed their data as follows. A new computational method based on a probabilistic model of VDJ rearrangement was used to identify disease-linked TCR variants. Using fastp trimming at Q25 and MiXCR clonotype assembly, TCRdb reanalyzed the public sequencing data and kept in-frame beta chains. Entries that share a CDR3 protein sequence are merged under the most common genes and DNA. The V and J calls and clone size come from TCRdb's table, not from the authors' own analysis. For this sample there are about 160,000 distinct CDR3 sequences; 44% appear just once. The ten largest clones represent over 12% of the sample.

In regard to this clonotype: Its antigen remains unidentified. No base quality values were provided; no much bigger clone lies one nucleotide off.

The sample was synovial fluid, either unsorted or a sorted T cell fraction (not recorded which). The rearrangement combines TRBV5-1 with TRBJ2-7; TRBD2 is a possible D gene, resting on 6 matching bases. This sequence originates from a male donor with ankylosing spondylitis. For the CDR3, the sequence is CASSLVRGAYEQYF. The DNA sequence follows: TGCGCCAGCAGCTTGGTGCGGGGCGCCTACGAGCAGTACTTC. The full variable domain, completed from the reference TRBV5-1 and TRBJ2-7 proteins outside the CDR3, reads KAGVTQTPRYLIKTRGQQVTLSCSPISGHRSVSWYQQTPGQGLQFLFEYFSETQRNKGNFPGRFSGRQFSNSRSEMNVSTLELGDSALYLCASSLVRGAYEQYFGPGTRLTVT.